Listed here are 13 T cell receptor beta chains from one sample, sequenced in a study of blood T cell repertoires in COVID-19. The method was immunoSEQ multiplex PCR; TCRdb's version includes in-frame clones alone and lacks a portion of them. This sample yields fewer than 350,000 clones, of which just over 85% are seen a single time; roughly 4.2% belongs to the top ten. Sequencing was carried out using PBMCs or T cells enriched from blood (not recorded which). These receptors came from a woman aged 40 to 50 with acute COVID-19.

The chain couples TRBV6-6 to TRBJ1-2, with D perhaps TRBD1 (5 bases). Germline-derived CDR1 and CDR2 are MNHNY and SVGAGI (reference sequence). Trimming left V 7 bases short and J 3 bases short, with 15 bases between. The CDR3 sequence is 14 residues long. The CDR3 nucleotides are TGTGCCAGCATCGCGGGGGAGAGCTACTATGGCTACACCTTC. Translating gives CASIAGESYYGYTF.

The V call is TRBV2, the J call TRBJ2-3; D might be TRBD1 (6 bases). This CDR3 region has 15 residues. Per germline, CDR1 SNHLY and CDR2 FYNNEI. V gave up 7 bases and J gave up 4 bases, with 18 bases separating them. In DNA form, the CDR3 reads TGTGCCAGCACCAAATTGGGGGCAGTTCCAGATACGCAGTATTTT. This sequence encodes CASTKLGAVPDTQYF.

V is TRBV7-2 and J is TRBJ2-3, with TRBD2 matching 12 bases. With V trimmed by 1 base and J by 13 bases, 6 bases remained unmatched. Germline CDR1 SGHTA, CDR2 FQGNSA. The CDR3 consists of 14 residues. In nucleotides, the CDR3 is TGTGCCAGCAGCTTAGGACTAGCGGGAGCCTATGAGTATTTT. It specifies CASSLGLAGAYEYF. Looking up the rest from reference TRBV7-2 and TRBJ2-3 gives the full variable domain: GAGVSQSPSNKVTEKGKDVELRCDPISGHTALYWYRQSLGQGLEFLIYFQGNSAPDKSGLPSDRFSAERTGGSVSTLTIQRTQQEDSAVYLCASSLGLAGAYEYFGPGTRLTVL.

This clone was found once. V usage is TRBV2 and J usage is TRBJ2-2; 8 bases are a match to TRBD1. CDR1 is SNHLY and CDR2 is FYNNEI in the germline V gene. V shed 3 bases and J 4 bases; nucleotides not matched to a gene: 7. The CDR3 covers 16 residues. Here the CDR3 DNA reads TGTGCCAGCAGTGAGGGCAGGGGGCAGGGCACCGGGGAGCTGTTTTTT. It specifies CASSEGRGQGTGELFF.

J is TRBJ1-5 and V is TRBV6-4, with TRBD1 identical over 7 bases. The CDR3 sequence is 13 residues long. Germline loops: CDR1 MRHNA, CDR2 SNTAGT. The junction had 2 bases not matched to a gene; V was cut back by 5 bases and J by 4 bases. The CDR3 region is CASSLDRNQPQHF. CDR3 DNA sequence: TGTGCCAGCAGTTTGGACAGGAATCAGCCCCAGCATTTT.

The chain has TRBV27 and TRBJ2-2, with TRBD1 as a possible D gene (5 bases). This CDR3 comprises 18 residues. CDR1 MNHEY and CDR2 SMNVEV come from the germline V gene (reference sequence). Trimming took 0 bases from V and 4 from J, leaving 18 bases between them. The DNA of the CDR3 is TGTGCCAGCAGTTTATCGCCCCCTTCCGACAGACCCACCGGGGAGCTGTTTTTT. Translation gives CASSLSPPSDRPTGELFF.

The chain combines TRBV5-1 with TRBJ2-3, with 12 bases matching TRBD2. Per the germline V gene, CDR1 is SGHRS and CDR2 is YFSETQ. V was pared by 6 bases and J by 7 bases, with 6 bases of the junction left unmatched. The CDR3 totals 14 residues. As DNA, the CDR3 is TGCGCCAGCACGACTAGCGGGAGTGTAAATACGCAGTATTTT. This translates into CASTTSGSVNTQYF.

CDR3 protein: CATSRDHAGADGYTF. Written as DNA, the CDR3 is TGTGCCACCAGCAGAGATCACGCAGGGGCCGATGGCTACACCTTC. The chain is built from TRBV15 and TRBJ1-2; D perhaps matches TRBD1 (6 bases). Trimming left V 0 bases short and J 6 bases short, with 14 bases between. CDR1 and CDR2 from the germline V gene are LNHNV and YYDKDF (reference sequence). This CDR3 contains 15 residues.

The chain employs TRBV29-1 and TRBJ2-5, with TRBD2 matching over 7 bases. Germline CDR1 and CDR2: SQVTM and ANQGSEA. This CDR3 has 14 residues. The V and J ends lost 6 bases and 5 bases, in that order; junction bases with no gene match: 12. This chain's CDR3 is CSVGLQTTGETQYF. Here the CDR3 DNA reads TGCAGCGTGGGACTACAGACCACCGGTGAGACCCAGTACTTC.

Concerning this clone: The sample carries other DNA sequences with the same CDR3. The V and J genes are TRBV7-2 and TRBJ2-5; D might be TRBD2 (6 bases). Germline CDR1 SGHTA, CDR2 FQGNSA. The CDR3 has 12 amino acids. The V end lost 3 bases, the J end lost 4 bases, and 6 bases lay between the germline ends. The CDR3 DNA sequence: TGTGCCAGCAGCTTTAGCGGAGAGACCCAGTACTTC. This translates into CASSFSGETQYF.

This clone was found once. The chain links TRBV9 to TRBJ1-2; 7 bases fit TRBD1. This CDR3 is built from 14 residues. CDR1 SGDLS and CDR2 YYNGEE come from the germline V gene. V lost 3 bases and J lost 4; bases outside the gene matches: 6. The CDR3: CASSEETGPYGYTF. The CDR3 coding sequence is TGTGCCAGCAGCGAGGAGACAGGGCCCTATGGCTACACCTTC.

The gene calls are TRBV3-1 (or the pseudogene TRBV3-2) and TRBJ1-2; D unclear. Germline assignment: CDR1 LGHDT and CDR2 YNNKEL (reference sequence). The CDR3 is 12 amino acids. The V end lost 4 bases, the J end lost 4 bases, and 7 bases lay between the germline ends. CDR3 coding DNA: TGTGCCAGCAGCCTCGGACTCTATGGCTACACCTTC. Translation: CASSLGLYGYTF.

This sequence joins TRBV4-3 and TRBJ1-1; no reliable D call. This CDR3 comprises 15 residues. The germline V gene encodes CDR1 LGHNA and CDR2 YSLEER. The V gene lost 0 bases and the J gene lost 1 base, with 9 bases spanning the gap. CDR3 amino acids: CASSQEAHWNTEAFF. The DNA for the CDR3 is TGCGCCAGCAGCCAAGAAGCCCATTGGAACACTGAAGCTTTCTTT.